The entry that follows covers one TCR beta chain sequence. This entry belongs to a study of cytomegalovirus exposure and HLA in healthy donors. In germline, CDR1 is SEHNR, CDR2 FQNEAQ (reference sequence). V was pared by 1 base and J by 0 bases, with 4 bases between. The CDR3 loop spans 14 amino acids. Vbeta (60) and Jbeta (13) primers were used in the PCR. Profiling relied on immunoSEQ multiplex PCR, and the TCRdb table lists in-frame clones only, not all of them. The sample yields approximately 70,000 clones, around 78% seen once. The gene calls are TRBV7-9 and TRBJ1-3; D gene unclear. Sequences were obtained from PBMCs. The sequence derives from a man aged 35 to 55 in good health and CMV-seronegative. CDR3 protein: CASSLGPSGNTIYF. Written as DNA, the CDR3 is TGTGCCAGCAGCTTAGGGCCCTCTGGAAACACCATATATTTT.